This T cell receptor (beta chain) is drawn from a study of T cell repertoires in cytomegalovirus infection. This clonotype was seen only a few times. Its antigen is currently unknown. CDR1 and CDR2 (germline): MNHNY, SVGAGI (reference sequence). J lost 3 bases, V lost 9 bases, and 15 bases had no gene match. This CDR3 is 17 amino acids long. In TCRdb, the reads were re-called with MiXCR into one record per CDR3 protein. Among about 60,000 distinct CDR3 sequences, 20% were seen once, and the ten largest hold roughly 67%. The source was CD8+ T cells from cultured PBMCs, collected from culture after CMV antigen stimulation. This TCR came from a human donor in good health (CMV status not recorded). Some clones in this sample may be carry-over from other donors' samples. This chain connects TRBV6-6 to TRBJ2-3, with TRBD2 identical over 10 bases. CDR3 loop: CARKPYEAGGPTDTQYF. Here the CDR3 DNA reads TGTGCCAGAAAACCCTATGAAGCGGGAGGGCCTACAGATACGCAGTATTTT.